This T cell receptor (beta chain) was obtained from a study of cytomegalovirus exposure and HLA in healthy donors. Overall study findings and caveats: Later analysis showed TCR association rates varying by HLA locus, highest for DRB1 and lowest for HLA-C.

Each donor was nominally healthy when sampled (though unrecorded immune exposures were likely). Points on this clone: Its cognate antigen is unknown.

The PCR ran on 60 Vbeta and 13 Jbeta primers. Libraries were prepared by immunoSEQ multiplex PCR; TCRdb keeps only in-frame clonotypes and omits some of them. This sample yields some 120,000 clones, of which roughly four fifths are seen a single time; around 11% belongs to the top ten. The sample taken for sequencing was PBMCs. The clonotype was recovered from a male donor in good health and CMV-seropositive.

The CDR3 spells CASSPRTSGRPGNEQFF. The CDR3 bases are TGTGCCAGCAGCCCCAGGACTAGCGGGAGGCCCGGCAATGAGCAGTTCTTC. The rearrangement links TRBV5-4 to TRBJ2-1; TRBD2 matches at 14 bases. J lost 6 bases, V lost 4 bases, and 9 bases had no gene match. Per the germline V gene, CDR1 is SGHNT and CDR2 is YYREEE (reference sequence). This CDR3 comprises 17 residues. The full variable domain, its missing parts supplied by reference TRBV5-4 and TRBJ2-1, is ETGVTQSPTHLIKTRGQQVTLRCSSQSGHNTVSWYQQALGQGPQFIFQYYREEENGRGNFPPRFSGLQFPNYSSELNVNALELDDSALYLCASSPRTSGRPGNEQFFGPGTRLTVL.